This is a list of T cell receptor beta chains from one sample in a study of blood T cell repertoires in COVID-19. Sequencing was performed with immunoSEQ multiplex PCR; in TCRdb, only in-frame clones are kept and a portion is missing. The profile shows fewer than 350,000 clones, 85% of them singletons. Sequenced sample: PBMCs or T cells enriched from blood (not recorded which). The origin of the receptors is a woman aged 25 to 39 who had been exposed to COVID-19. Each CDR3 is given with its conserved first and last residue. D genes are given only for firm matches. Rows may omit the clone size; those that give it use once, few, many or a size class.

clone_size: .
j_call: TRBJ1-6
d_call: .
v_call: TRBV23-1
cdr3_aa: CASDTYDSPLHF
cdr3_nt: TGCGCCAGCGATACCTATGATTCACCCCTCCACTTT

clone_size: .
j_call: TRBJ1-5
d_call: TRBD1
v_call: TRBV24-1
cdr3_aa: CATSDPTGGNQPQHF
cdr3_nt: TGTGCCACCAGTGACCCCACAGGGGGCAATCAGCCCCAGCATTTT

clone_size: .
j_call: TRBJ2-1
d_call: TRBD2
v_call: TRBV28
cdr3_aa: CASSIRGGSSNEQFF
cdr3_nt: TGTGCCAGCAGTATCCGGGGGGGCAGTTCCAATGAGCAGTTCTTC

clone_size: .
j_call: TRBJ1-3
d_call: .
v_call: TRBV27
cdr3_aa: CASSLYRPTYGNTIYF
cdr3_nt: TGTGCCAGCAGTTTATATAGGCCGACTTATGGAAACACCATATATTTT

clone_size: .
j_call: TRBJ2-3
d_call: .
v_call: TRBV5-4
cdr3_aa: CASSFKGRNTDTQYF
cdr3_nt: TGTGCCAGCAGCTTCAAGGGGCGTAACACAGATACGCAGTATTTT

clone_size: .
j_call: TRBJ1-2
d_call: .
v_call: TRBV19
cdr3_aa: CASSKQGEWYGYTF
cdr3_nt: TGTGCCAGTAGTAAACAGGGTGAATGGTATGGCTACACCTTC

clone_size: .
j_call: TRBJ1-1
d_call: TRBD1
v_call: TRBV7-2
cdr3_aa: CASRRGQGVPQAFF
cdr3_nt: TGTGCCAGCAGACGCGGACAGGGAGTGCCCCAGGCTTTCTTT

clone_size: few
j_call: TRBJ1-1
d_call: TRBD1
v_call: TRBV7-2
cdr3_aa: CASSHGDRGHTEAFF
cdr3_nt: TGTGCCAGCAGTCACGGAGACAGGGGGCACACTGAAGCTTTCTTT

clone_size: .
j_call: TRBJ1-2
d_call: .
v_call: TRBV3-1/TRBV3-2
cdr3_aa: CASSRLSDRLYGYTF
cdr3_nt: TGTGCCAGCAGCCGGCTTTCAGACAGACTCTATGGCTACACCTTC

clone_size: .
j_call: TRBJ2-3
d_call: .
v_call: TRBV9
cdr3_aa: CASSPGSPTDTQYF
cdr3_nt: TGTGCCAGCAGCCCAGGCTCCCCCACAGATACGCAGTATTTT

clone_size: .
j_call: TRBJ1-1
d_call: TRBD1
v_call: TRBV28
cdr3_aa: CASSFYGLGQGKGYTEAFF
cdr3_nt: TGTGCCAGCAGTTTCTATGGTTTGGGACAGGGAAAGGGGTACACTGAAGCTTTCTTT

clone_size: .
j_call: TRBJ1-4
d_call: .
v_call: TRBV28
cdr3_aa: CASSYSGANNEKLFF
cdr3_nt: TGTGCCAGCAGTTACAGCGGGGCCAATAATGAAAAACTGTTTTTT

clone_size: once
j_call: TRBJ2-5
d_call: .
v_call: TRBV6-2/TRBV6-3
cdr3_aa: CASSYEPGEAETQYF
cdr3_nt: TGTGCCAGCAGTTATGAACCTGGGGAGGCTGAGACCCAGTACTTC

clone_size: .
j_call: TRBJ2-1
d_call: TRBD2
v_call: TRBV19
cdr3_aa: CASSSPTSGSFYNEQFF
cdr3_nt: TGTGCCAGTAGTTCCCCGACTAGCGGTTCTTTCTACAATGAGCAGTTCTTC

clone_size: .
j_call: TRBJ2-1
d_call: .
v_call: TRBV6-6
cdr3_aa: CASSYMGVANEQFF
cdr3_nt: TGTGCCAGCAGTTACATGGGAGTGGCGAATGAGCAGTTCTTC

clone_size: .
j_call: TRBJ2-5
d_call: .
v_call: TRBV5-4
cdr3_aa: CASSPRDFQETQYF
cdr3_nt: TGTGCCAGCAGCCCCCGGGACTTTCAAGAGACCCAGTACTTC

clone_size: once
j_call: TRBJ2-1
d_call: .
v_call: TRBV18
cdr3_aa: CASSPPPEVVRNEQFF
cdr3_nt: TGTGCCAGCTCACCACCCCCCGAGGTGGTAAGGAATGAGCAGTTCTTC

clone_size: .
j_call: TRBJ1-1
d_call: .
v_call: TRBV3-1/TRBV3-2
cdr3_aa: CASSHGPGTDTEAFF
cdr3_nt: TGTGCCAGCAGCCATGGGCCAGGAACGGACACTGAAGCTTTCTTT

clone_size: .
j_call: TRBJ2-1
d_call: TRBD1
v_call: TRBV24-1
cdr3_aa: CATSDLGAGGISYNEQFF
cdr3_nt: TGTGCCACCAGTGATTTGGGGGCAGGGGGTATATCCTACAATGAGCAGTTCTTC

clone_size: .
j_call: TRBJ2-3
d_call: TRBD2
v_call: TRBV7-2
cdr3_aa: CASSLGAGGMATDTQYF
cdr3_nt: TGTGCCAGCAGCTTAGGGGCGGGGGGTATGGCCACAGATACGCAGTATTTT

clone_size: few
j_call: TRBJ2-7
d_call: TRBD2
v_call: TRBV2
cdr3_aa: CASTEGLAGGAYEQYF
cdr3_nt: TGTGCCAGCACCGAAGGACTAGCGGGAGGCGCCTACGAGCAGTACTTC

clone_size: .
j_call: TRBJ2-4
d_call: .
v_call: TRBV7-6
cdr3_aa: CASSLEVTRLAKNIQYF
cdr3_nt: TGTGCCAGCAGCTTAGAGGTGACCCGACTAGCCAAAAACATTCAGTACTTC

clone_size: .
j_call: TRBJ2-3
d_call: TRBD1
v_call: TRBV28
cdr3_aa: CASSPWDRFTDTQYF
cdr3_nt: TGTGCCAGCAGTCCTTGGGACAGATTCACAGATACGCAGTATTTT

clone_size: .
j_call: TRBJ1-5
d_call: TRBD1
v_call: TRBV4-1
cdr3_aa: CAPKQEDRERGGNQPQHF
cdr3_nt: TGCGCCCCTAAACAAGAAGACAGGGAGAGGGGTGGCAATCAGCCCCAGCATTTT

clone_size: .
j_call: TRBJ1-1
d_call: .
v_call: TRBV10-3
cdr3_aa: CAIKQNLNTEAFF
cdr3_nt: TGTGCCATCAAACAGAACTTGAACACTGAAGCTTTCTTT

clone_size: .
j_call: TRBJ2-7
d_call: .
v_call: TRBV7-9
cdr3_aa: CASSSQTALSVYEQYF
cdr3_nt: TGTGCCAGCAGCTCGCAGACAGCTTTAAGCGTCTACGAGCAGTACTTC

clone_size: .
j_call: TRBJ2-1
d_call: TRBD2
v_call: TRBV27
cdr3_aa: CASSYGGVLDNEQFF
cdr3_nt: TGTGCCAGCAGTTACGGGGGGGTCCTTGACAATGAGCAGTTCTTC

clone_size: .
j_call: TRBJ1-1
d_call: .
v_call: TRBV5-5
cdr3_aa: CASSYDRRGTEAFF
cdr3_nt: TGTGCCAGCAGTTACGACCGGAGGGGAACTGAAGCTTTCTTT

clone_size: .
j_call: TRBJ1-1
d_call: TRBD1
v_call: TRBV6-2/TRBV6-3
cdr3_aa: CASSQDRVLMNTEAFF
cdr3_nt: TGTGCCAGCAGCCAAGACAGGGTCCTAATGAACACTGAAGCTTTCTTT

clone_size: .
j_call: TRBJ2-7
d_call: TRBD2
v_call: TRBV28
cdr3_aa: CASRKRESSYEQYF
cdr3_nt: TGTGCCAGCAGAAAGCGGGAGAGCTCCTACGAGCAGTACTTC

clone_size: .
j_call: TRBJ2-1
d_call: .
v_call: TRBV3-1/TRBV3-2
cdr3_aa: CASSQEGGGKEQFF
cdr3_nt: TGTGCCAGCAGCCAAGAAGGTGGGGGGAAGGAGCAGTTCTTC

clone_size: many
j_call: TRBJ2-3
d_call: .
v_call: TRBV2
cdr3_aa: CARAGWDTQYF
cdr3_nt: TGTGCCAGGGCGGGGTGGGATACGCAGTATTTT

clone_size: few
j_call: TRBJ2-7
d_call: .
v_call: TRBV20-1
cdr3_aa: CSASVVGLSYEQYF
cdr3_nt: TGCAGTGCTAGTGTCGTAGGACTCTCCTACGAGCAGTACTTC

clone_size: few
j_call: TRBJ1-2
d_call: .
v_call: TRBV7-2
cdr3_aa: CASSYSYGYTF
cdr3_nt: TGTGCCAGCAGCTATTCTTATGGCTACACCTTC

clone_size: .
j_call: TRBJ2-2
d_call: .
v_call: TRBV6-5
cdr3_aa: CASKESPVGELFF
cdr3_nt: TGTGCCAGCAAGGAGTCTCCGGTCGGGGAGCTGTTTTTT

clone_size: .
j_call: TRBJ2-5
d_call: TRBD2
v_call: TRBV4-2
cdr3_aa: CASSRTSGRAGETQYF
cdr3_nt: TGTGCCAGCAGCCGGACTAGCGGGAGGGCCGGGGAGACCCAGTACTTC

clone_size: .
j_call: TRBJ1-4
d_call: TRBD1
v_call: TRBV5-6
cdr3_aa: CASSPGQNNEKLFF
cdr3_nt: TGTGCCAGCAGCCCGGGACAGAATAATGAAAAACTGTTTTTT

clone_size: few
j_call: TRBJ1-5
d_call: TRBD1
v_call: TRBV18
cdr3_aa: CASSPNSGTGGAVIYGDNQPQHF
cdr3_nt: TGTGCCAGCTCACCCAATTCCGGGACAGGGGGCGCAGTAATTTACGGCGACAATCAGCCCCAGCATTTT

clone_size: .
j_call: TRBJ2-5
d_call: TRBD1
v_call: TRBV29-1
cdr3_aa: CSVGTGGRETQYF
cdr3_nt: TGCAGCGTTGGAACAGGGGGAAGAGAGACCCAGTACTTC

clone_size: .
j_call: TRBJ2-4
d_call: TRBD2
v_call: TRBV14
cdr3_aa: CASSLTSGRAKNIQYF
cdr3_nt: TGTGCCAGCAGCCTGACTAGCGGGAGGGCCAAAAACATTCAGTACTTC

clone_size: .
j_call: TRBJ1-4
d_call: .
v_call: TRBV19
cdr3_aa: CASSSVTDEKLFF
cdr3_nt: TGTGCCAGTAGTTCGGTGACTGATGAAAAACTGTTTTTT

clone_size: few
j_call: TRBJ1-5
d_call: .
v_call: TRBV7-9
cdr3_aa: CASSYDLVQPQHF
cdr3_nt: TGTGCCAGCAGCTACGACTTGGTTCAGCCCCAGCATTTT

clone_size: .
j_call: TRBJ2-3
d_call: .
v_call: TRBV6-1
cdr3_aa: CASSEHTSPSTDTQYF
cdr3_nt: TGTGCCAGCAGTGAGCACACGTCTCCTAGCACAGATACGCAGTATTTT

clone_size: .
j_call: TRBJ1-4
d_call: .
v_call: TRBV30
cdr3_aa: CAWSGRTAEKLFF
cdr3_nt: TGTGCCTGGAGCGGGAGAACCGCGGAAAAACTGTTTTTT

clone_size: .
j_call: TRBJ1-4
d_call: TRBD1
v_call: TRBV28
cdr3_aa: CASSTGGSREKLFF
cdr3_nt: TGTGCCAGCAGTACAGGGGGCAGTCGCGAAAAACTGTTTTTT

clone_size: .
j_call: TRBJ2-2
d_call: TRBD1
v_call: TRBV30
cdr3_aa: CASQLTGGSVSGELFF
cdr3_nt: TGTGCCTCCCAATTGACAGGGGGATCAGTTTCCGGGGAGCTGTTTTTT

clone_size: few
j_call: TRBJ2-2
d_call: TRBD1
v_call: TRBV13
cdr3_aa: CASSLRVLIRQGRPNTGELFF
cdr3_nt: TGTGCCAGCAGCTTAAGGGTCTTGATCAGACAGGGGAGGCCGAACACCGGGGAGCTGTTTTTT

clone_size: .
j_call: TRBJ1-1
d_call: .
v_call: TRBV18
cdr3_aa: CASSPPGQQNTEAFF
cdr3_nt: TGTGCCAGCTCACCACCGGGACAACAGAACACTGAAGCTTTCTTT

clone_size: .
j_call: TRBJ2-7
d_call: .
v_call: TRBV28
cdr3_aa: CASSSGTSGQQYF
cdr3_nt: .

clone_size: .
j_call: TRBJ1-2
d_call: .
v_call: TRBV3-1/TRBV3-2
cdr3_aa: CASSQDNTGQSYTF
cdr3_nt: TGTGCCAGCAGCCAAGACAATACCGGACAGAGCTACACCTTC

clone_size: .
j_call: TRBJ2-2
d_call: TRBD1
v_call: TRBV2
cdr3_aa: CASSELSTGGGDTGELFF
cdr3_nt: TGTGCCAGCAGTGAATTATCAACAGGGGGCGGTGACACCGGGGAGCTGTTTTTT

clone_size: .
j_call: TRBJ2-1
d_call: TRBD2
v_call: TRBV14
cdr3_aa: CASSQDWLAGVYEQFF
cdr3_nt: TGTGCCAGCAGCCAAGATTGGCTAGCGGGAGTATATGAGCAGTTCTTC

clone_size: .
j_call: TRBJ1-5
d_call: .
v_call: TRBV6-5
cdr3_aa: CASGIQGSNQPQHF
cdr3_nt: TGTGCCAGCGGGATACAGGGTAGCAATCAGCCCCAGCATTTT

clone_size: .
j_call: TRBJ1-5
d_call: .
v_call: TRBV5-5
cdr3_aa: CASSLETNTGFQIQPQHF
cdr3_nt: TGTGCCAGCAGCTTGGAAACGAATACAGGGTTCCAAATTCAGCCCCAGCATTTT

clone_size: .
j_call: TRBJ2-7
d_call: TRBD2
v_call: TRBV20-1
cdr3_aa: CSASVLAGDEQYF
cdr3_nt: TGCAGTGCTAGTGTACTGGCGGGGGACGAGCAGTACTTC

clone_size: .
j_call: TRBJ1-2
d_call: .
v_call: TRBV7-2
cdr3_aa: CASSLNPGESGGYTF
cdr3_nt: TGTGCCAGCAGCTTAAATCCGGGGGAATCTGGGGGCTACACCTTC

clone_size: .
j_call: TRBJ2-5
d_call: .
v_call: TRBV28
cdr3_aa: CASNPGVGRQETQYF
cdr3_nt: TGTGCCAGCAACCCCGGGGTCGGTAGACAAGAGACCCAGTACTTC

clone_size: once
j_call: TRBJ2-1
d_call: TRBD1
v_call: TRBV5-4
cdr3_aa: CASSFGQGNYNEQFF
cdr3_nt: TGTGCCAGCAGCTTCGGACAGGGGAACTACAATGAGCAGTTCTTC

clone_size: .
j_call: TRBJ1-4
d_call: .
v_call: TRBV12-5
cdr3_aa: CASGPVGEKLFF
cdr3_nt: TGTGCTAGTGGTCCTGTCGGGGAAAAACTGTTTTTT

clone_size: .
j_call: TRBJ1-5
d_call: .
v_call: TRBV12-3/TRBV12-4
cdr3_aa: CASSFLRDQPQHF
cdr3_nt: TGTGCCAGCAGTTTTTTGAGGGATCAGCCCCAGCATTTT